This T cell receptor (beta chain) was identified during a study of T cell repertoires in cytomegalovirus infection. Study at large: Used in the study were CMV epitopes, some recently identified and HLA-C-restricted, others well-studied and HLA-B-restricted.

Only a few counts were recorded for this clonotype. Its antigen is as yet unknown. TCRdb reprocessed the reads with MiXCR, giving one entry per CDR3 protein. The repertoire has approximately 600,000 distinct CDR3 sequences, around 40% of them found once; the top ten carry roughly 50%. In germline, CDR1 is SGHAT, CDR2 FQNNGV. Deletions cut 2 bases from V and 6 bases from J, with 5 bases between. This CDR3 is built from 11 residues. This chain uses TRBV11-2 with TRBJ2-7; no firm D call. The material sequenced was cultured PBMCs, taken from culture after CMV antigen stimulation. This TCR came from a human donor in good health (CMV status not recorded). Some clones in this sample may be carry-over from other donors' samples. The CDR3 loop reads CASSLLFEQYF. The CDR3 region has the DNA TGTGCCAGCAGCTTATTGTTCGAGCAGTACTTC.